The source of this T cell receptor beta chain is a study of a mutant IDH1 vaccine in newly diagnosed glioma. Background on the study: Previous treatment comprised radiotherapy, temozolomide, or both, mostly both.

Study-wide results and caveats: Pseudoprogression apparently tracked independently of changes in top peripheral T cell clonotypes.

Libraries were prepared by immunoSEQ multiplex PCR; TCRdb keeps only in-frame clonotypes and omits some of them. This table holds about 59,000 clones, roughly 80% found once. As to this clone: Its antigen remains unidentified.

Looked up from germline, CDR1 is SEHNR and CDR2 is FQNEAQ (reference sequence). The length of the CDR3 is 14 residues. V lost 1 base and J lost 5, with 11 bases in between. Time point specified: week 47, end of study. Topical imiquimod was applied with each vaccine dose, which held 300 ug of mutant IDH1 20-mer peptide. The clonotype was recovered from a man aged 30-40 years with glioma. The material sequenced was PBMCs, taken from a glioma patient whose treatment included an IDH1 peptide vaccine. This chain uses TRBV7-9 with TRBJ2-5; perhaps TRBD1 as D (5 bases). The CDR3 is CASSLDRRRETQYF. For the CDR3, the DNA is TGTGCCAGCAGCTTAGACAGGCGGCGGGAGACCCAGTACTTC.